This entry describes one T cell receptor beta chain. The record originates from a study of blood T cell repertoires in COVID-19. Study overall: COVID-19 samples, acute and convalescent, were from the United States, Italy and Spain. In each case, the material was cDNA or gDNA derived from T cells, B-cell-depleted T cells, or PBMCs.

In the authors' methods: The authors estimated nucleated cell counts from reference gene primer amplification. Some clones are missing from TCRdb's copy, which holds only in-frame ones; the method was immunoSEQ multiplex PCR. Clonal size and the V and J genes are those of that table, whereas D and trimming came from the DNA. The sample has 250,000 to 350,000 clones, 80% to 90% seen once. The TCR comes from a woman between 65 and 79 years old with COVID-19, enrolled during active disease. Sequencing was carried out using peripheral blood.

The CDR3 coding sequence is TGTGCCAGCAGCTTGACCCACCTAGGCACAGATACGCAGTATTTT. Translating it yields CASSLTHLGTDTQYF. The chain recombines TRBV5-4 with TRBJ2-3; D remains ambiguous. V lost 1 base and J lost 1, with 10 bases in between. The germline V gene encodes CDR1 SGHNT and CDR2 YYREEE (reference sequence). The CDR3 has 15 residues.